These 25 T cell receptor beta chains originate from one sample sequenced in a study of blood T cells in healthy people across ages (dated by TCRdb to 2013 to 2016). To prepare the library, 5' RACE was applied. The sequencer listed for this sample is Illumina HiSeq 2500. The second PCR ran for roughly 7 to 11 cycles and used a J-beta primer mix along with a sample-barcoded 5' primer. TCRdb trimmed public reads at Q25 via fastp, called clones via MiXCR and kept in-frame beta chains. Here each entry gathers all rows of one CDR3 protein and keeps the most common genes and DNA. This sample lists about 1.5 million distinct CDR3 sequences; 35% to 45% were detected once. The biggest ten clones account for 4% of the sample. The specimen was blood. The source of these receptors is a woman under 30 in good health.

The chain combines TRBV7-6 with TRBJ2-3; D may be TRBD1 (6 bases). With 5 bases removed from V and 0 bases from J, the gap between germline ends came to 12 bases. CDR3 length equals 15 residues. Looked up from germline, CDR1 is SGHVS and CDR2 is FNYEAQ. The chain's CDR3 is CASSRWDTSTDTQYF. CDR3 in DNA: TGTGCCAGCAGCCGCTGGGACACTAGCACAGATACGCAGTATTTT.

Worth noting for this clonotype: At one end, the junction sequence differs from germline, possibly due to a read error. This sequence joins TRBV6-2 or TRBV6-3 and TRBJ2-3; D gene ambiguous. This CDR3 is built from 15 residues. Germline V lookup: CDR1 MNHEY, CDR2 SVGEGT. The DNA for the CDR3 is TGTGCCTGCAGTTACTCAGACGAATCCACAGAGACGCAGTATTTT. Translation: CACSYSDESTETQYF.

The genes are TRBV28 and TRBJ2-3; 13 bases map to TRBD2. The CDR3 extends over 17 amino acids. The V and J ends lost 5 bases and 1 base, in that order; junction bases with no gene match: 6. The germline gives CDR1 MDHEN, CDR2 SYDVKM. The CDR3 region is CASSRGLAGAGTDTQYF. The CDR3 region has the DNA TGTGCCAGCAGTAGAGGACTAGCGGGGGCTGGCACAGATACGCAGTATTTT.

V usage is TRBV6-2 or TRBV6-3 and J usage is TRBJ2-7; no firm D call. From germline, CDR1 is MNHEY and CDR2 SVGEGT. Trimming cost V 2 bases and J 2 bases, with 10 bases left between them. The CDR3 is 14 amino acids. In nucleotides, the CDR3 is TGTGCCAGCAGTTACGTCGGACGGGCCTACGAGCAGTACTTC. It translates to CASSYVGRAYEQYF.

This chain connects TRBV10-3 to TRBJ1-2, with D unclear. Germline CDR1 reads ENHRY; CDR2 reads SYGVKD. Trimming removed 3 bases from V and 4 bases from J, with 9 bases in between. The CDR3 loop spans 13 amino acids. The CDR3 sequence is CAISDQGPYGYTF. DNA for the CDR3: TGTGCCATCAGTGATCAAGGTCCCTATGGCTACACCTTC.

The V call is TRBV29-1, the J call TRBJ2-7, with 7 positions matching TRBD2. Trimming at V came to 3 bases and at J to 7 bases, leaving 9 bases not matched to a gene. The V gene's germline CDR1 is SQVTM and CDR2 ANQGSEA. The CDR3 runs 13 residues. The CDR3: CSVEGGSITEQYF. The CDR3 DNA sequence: TGCAGCGTTGAGGGAGGGAGCATTACTGAGCAGTACTTC.

CDR3 DNA sequence: TGCGCCAGCAATCGCGACGCCACAGATACGCAGTATTTT. Residues: CASNRDATDTQYF. This chain uses TRBV10-1 with TRBJ2-3; D remains unclear. Germline-derived CDR1 and CDR2 are WNHNN and SYGVQD (reference sequence). The CDR3 totals 13 residues. Trimming took 7 bases from V and 2 from J, leaving 10 bases between them.

The chain's CDR3 is CASSRTEAFF. The CDR3 nucleotides read TGTGCCAGCTCCCGAACTGAAGCTTTCTTT. J is TRBJ1-1 and V is TRBV2; D ambiguous. Germline loops: CDR1 SNHLY, CDR2 FYNNEI. The V end was cut by 8 bases, the J end by 5 bases, with 6 bases between. The CDR3 contains 10 residues.

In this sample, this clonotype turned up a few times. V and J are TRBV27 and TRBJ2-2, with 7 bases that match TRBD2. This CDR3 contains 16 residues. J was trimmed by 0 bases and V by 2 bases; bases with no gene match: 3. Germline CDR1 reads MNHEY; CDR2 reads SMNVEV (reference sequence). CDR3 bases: TGTGCCAGCAGTTTAACCGGGAGGACGAACACCGGGGAGCTGTTTTTT. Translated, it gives CASSLTGRTNTGELFF.

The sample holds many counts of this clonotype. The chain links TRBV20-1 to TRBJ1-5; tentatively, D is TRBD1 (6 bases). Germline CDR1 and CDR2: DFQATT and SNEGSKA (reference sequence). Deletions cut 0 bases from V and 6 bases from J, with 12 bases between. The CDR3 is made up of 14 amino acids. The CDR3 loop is CSARDPGESQPQHF. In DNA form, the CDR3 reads TGCAGTGCTAGAGATCCAGGGGAAAGTCAGCCCCAGCATTTT.

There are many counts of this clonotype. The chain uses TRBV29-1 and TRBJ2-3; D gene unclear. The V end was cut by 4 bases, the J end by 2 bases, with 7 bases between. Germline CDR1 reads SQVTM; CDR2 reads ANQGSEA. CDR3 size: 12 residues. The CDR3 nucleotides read TGCAGCGTTGGGGCAGACACAGATACGCAGTATTTT. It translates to CSVGADTDTQYF.

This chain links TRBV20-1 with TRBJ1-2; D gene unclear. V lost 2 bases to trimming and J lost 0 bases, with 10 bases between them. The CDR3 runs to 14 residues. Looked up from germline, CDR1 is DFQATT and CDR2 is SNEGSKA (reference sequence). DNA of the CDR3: TGCAGTGCTAGACCGCACCTGACTAACTATGGCTACACCTTC. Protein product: CSARPHLTNYGYTF.

The CDR3 loop is CSVGILNSAYEQYF. The CDR3 coding sequence is TGCAGCGTCGGAATCTTAAACTCAGCCTACGAGCAGTACTTC. V and J are TRBV29-1 and TRBJ2-7, with D uncertain. V was pared by 6 bases and J by 2 bases, with 17 bases between. This CDR3 region has 14 residues. Germline V gene lookup returns CDR1 SQVTM and CDR2 ANQGSEA.

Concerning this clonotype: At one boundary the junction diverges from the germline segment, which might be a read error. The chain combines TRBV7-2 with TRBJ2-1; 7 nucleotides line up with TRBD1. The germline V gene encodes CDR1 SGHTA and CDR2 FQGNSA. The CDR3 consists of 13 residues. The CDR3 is CAGSPRQGEEQFF. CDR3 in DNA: TGTGCCGGCAGCCCCAGACAGGGCGAAGAGCAGTTCTTC. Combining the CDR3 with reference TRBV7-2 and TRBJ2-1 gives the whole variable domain GAGVSQSPSNKVTEKGKDVELRCDPISGHTALYWYRQSLGQGLEFLIYFQGNSAPDKSGLPSDRFSAERTGGSVSTLTIQRTQQEDSAVYLCAGSPRQGEEQFFGPGTRLTVL.

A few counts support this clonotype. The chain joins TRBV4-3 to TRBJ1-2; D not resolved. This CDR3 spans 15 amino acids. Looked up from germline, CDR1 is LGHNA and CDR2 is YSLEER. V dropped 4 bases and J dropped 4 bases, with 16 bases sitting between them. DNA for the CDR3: TGCGCCAGCAGCCCGGGTAGTAGACGCTCCTATGGCTACACCTTC. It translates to CASSPGSRRSYGYTF.

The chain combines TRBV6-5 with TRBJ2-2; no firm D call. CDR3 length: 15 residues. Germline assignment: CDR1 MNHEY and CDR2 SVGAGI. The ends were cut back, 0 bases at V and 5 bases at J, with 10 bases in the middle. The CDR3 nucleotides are TGTGCCAGCAGTTACTCGTTCGGCGGAACCGGGGAGCTGTTTTTT. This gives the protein CASSYSFGGTGELFF.

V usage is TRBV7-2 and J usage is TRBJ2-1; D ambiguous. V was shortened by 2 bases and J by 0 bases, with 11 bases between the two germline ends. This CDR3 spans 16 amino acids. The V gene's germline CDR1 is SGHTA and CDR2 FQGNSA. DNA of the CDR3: TGTGCCAGCAGCTTATCGGCCACGAGCTCCTACAATGAGCAGTTCTTC. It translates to CASSLSATSSYNEQFF.

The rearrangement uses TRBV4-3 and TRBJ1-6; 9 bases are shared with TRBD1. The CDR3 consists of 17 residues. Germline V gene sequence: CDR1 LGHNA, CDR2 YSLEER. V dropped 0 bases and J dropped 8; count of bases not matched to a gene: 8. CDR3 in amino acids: CASSQDRGQGLDSPLHF. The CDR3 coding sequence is TGCGCCAGCAGCCAAGATAGGGGACAGGGATTGGATTCACCCCTCCACTTT.

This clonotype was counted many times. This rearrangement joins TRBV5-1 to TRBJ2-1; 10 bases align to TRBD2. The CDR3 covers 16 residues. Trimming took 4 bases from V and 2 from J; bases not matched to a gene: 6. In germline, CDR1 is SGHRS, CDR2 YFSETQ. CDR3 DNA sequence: TGCGCCAGCAGCGTTCAAGGACTAGCGGCCTACAATGAGCAGTTCTTC. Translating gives CASSVQGLAAYNEQFF.

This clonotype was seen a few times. The CDR3 here is CASSLVEGNTEAFF. For the CDR3, the DNA is TGTGCCAGCAGCTTAGTTGAGGGGAACACTGAAGCTTTCTTT. The chain combines TRBV7-9 with TRBJ1-1; no definite D call. Germline V gene lookup returns CDR1 SEHNR and CDR2 FQNEAQ (reference sequence). The CDR3 sequence is 14 residues long. V lost 1 base and J 1 base, leaving 7 bases between the germline ends.

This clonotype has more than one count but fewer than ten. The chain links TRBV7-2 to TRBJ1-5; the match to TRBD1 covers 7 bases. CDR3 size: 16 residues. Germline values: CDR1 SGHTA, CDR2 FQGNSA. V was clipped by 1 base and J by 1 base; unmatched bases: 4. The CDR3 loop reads CASSLVQGFSNQPQHF. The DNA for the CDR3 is TGTGCCAGCAGCTTAGTACAGGGGTTCAGCAATCAGCCCCAGCATTTT.

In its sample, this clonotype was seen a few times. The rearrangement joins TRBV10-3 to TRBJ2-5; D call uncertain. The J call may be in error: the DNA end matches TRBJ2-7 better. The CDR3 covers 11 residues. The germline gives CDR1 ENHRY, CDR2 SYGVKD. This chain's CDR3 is CAIRQEVEQYF. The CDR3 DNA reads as TGTGCCATCAGGCAGGAAGTCGAGCAGTACTTC.

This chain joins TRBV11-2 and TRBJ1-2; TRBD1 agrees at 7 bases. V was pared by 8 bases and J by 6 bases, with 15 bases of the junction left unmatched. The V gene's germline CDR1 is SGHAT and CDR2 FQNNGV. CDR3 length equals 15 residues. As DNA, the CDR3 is TGTGCCAGCTCCCCCTCCCCCGGAGACAGGGATGGCTACACCTTC. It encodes CASSPSPGDRDGYTF.

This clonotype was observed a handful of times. CDR3 region: CASSPSANEKLFF. The CDR3 region has the DNA TGTGCCAGCAGCCCTTCGGCTAATGAAAAACTGTTTTTT. The V gene is TRBV7-2, the J gene TRBJ1-4; D gene uncertain. The CDR3 is 13 amino acids. Trimming left V 5 bases short and J 3 bases short, with 7 bases between. From germline, CDR1 is SGHTA and CDR2 FQGNSA.

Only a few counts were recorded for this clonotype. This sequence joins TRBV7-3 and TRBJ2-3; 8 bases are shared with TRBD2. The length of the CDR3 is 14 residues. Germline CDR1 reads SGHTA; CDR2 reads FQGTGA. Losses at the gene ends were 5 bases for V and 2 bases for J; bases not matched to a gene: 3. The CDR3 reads CASSRAGVTDTQYF. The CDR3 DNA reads TGTGCCAGCAGCAGAGCGGGGGTCACAGATACGCAGTATTTT.